This T cell receptor (beta chain) was retrieved from a study of blood T cell repertoires in COVID-19 (dated by TCRdb to between 2020 and 2021). Concerning the study at large: Samples from collaborators originated in the United States, Italy and Spain and spanned both the acute and convalescent phases of COVID-19. The prospective study material was composed of cDNA or gDNA derived from T cells, B-cell-depleted T cells, or PBMCs. The dataset comprised deeply sampled blood TCRbeta repertoires from subjects exposed to, actively infected with, or recovered from COVID-19. The repertoires were released in a freely available public database intended as a resource for research on the immune response to SARS-CoV-2. Samples came from the ongoing ImmuneRACE study (first 160 participants) plus 1,254 subjects from 6 global collaborators. Nearly every sample came with metadata listing a de-identified subject ID, COVID-19 status, age in years and sex. Where available, HLA class I and class II types were obtained from metadata supplied by the sample provider rather than from assay-based typing. Study-level results and caveats: Clinical and demographic metadata were provided uncurated, with the amount varying by source and participant.

Enrolling through a virtual design, the prospective study's participants ranged in age from roughly 18 to 95 years and lived across some 22 United States geographic areas. In the prospective study, cohorts were assigned on the basis of participant-reported clinical history obtained from a screening survey and a study questionnaire. Exposed participants had been in contact, within 2 weeks of entering the study, with a person who had a PCR-confirmed or clinician-diagnosed case of COVID-19. In the prospective study, mobile phlebotomists collected whole blood, serum and a nasopharyngeal or oropharyngeal swab from each participant. Prospective study participants could optionally give additional blood draws and questionnaires over an approximately 2-month period. Before DNA extraction, blood samples from the prospective study were shipped at room temperature or frozen. TCRbeta CDR3 regions were amplified from genomic DNA using the immunoSEQ Assay, a bias-controlled multiplex PCR. Per the source publication's procedure: Nucleated cell counts per sample were estimated from amplification of reference gene primers within the assay. To quantify the absolute abundance of each unique TCRbeta CDR3 rearrangement, sequence reads were collapsed and filtered. For each sample, productive Simpson clonality was calculated as the square root of Simpson's diversity index across productive rearrangements. Entries here come from immuneACCESS through TCRdb and include only in-frame sequences with V and J called. Some clones fail to appear in such tables; in the studies checked, an unresolved V gene covers under half of the shortfall, and the cause of the remainder is unknown. That table supplies the V and J calls and clone size; D and trimming were determined from the DNA. The sample profile shows roughly 400,000 clones; approximately 91% of them were found once. Together, the top ten hold roughly 1.4% of the sample.

A remark on this clone: It lacks a known antigen. Within one base of it there is no much larger clone, and no base qualities were kept.

As encoded in the germline V gene, CDR1 is SGHTA while CDR2 is FQGNSA. Measured from the cysteine to the phenylalanine, the CDR3 is 18 residues long. This entry keeps only the CDR3 DNA: 54 bases, framed from base 1. Germline trimming amounts to 4 bases on V and 7 bases on J, with 15 as the count of junction bases outside the gene matches. This TCR was recovered from a woman aged 18-29 years who had been exposed to COVID-19. The material sequenced was PBMCs or T cells enriched from blood (not recorded which). The rearranged chain carries TRBV7-2 and TRBJ2-2; 10 bases in between match TRBD2. CDR3 protein: CASSSGPAGGPKGGELFF. The nucleotide sequence is given as TGTGCCAGCAGCTCCGGGCCAGCGGGAGGGCCTAAGGGCGGGGAGCTGTTTTTT.